Following are 24 T cell receptor beta chains from one sample sequenced in a study of molecular identifiers for immune sequencing clone quantification. TCRdb called the PCR reads again in MiXCR, with one record for every CDR3 protein. This table has some 320,000 distinct CDR3 sequences, about a fifth appearing once. Sequenced material: naive CD8+ T cells from blood, with Jurkat cell RNA spiked in. Subset meaning: FACS-sorted CD8+CD4-CCR7+CD45RA+ naive T cells. The receptors were sampled from a human donor in good health. Some libraries in this study had Jurkat cell RNA spiked in.

This clonotype turned up a few times. This chain joins TRBV27 and TRBJ2-1; 9 nucleotides line up with TRBD2. The germline gives CDR1 MNHEY, CDR2 SMNVEV (reference sequence). The CDR3 totals 13 residues. V was pared by 7 bases and J by 6 bases, with 4 bases of the junction left unmatched. The CDR3 coding sequence is TGTGCCAGCACACTAGCGGGCCGCAATGAGCAGTTCTTC. Protein sequence: CASTLAGRNEQFF.

The CDR3 loop reads CASSPGTRIYDEQFF. As DNA, the CDR3 is TGTGCCAGCAGCCCCGGGACTAGGATTTATGATGAGCAGTTCTTC. The chain has TRBV6-5 and TRBJ2-1; 8 bases match TRBD2. CDR1 and CDR2 from the germline V gene are MNHEY and SVGAGI. Trimming took 6 bases from V and 8 from J; bases not matched to a gene: 12. The CDR3 spans 15 residues.

This clonotype occurred many times. The chain has TRBV4-1 and TRBJ2-5; D is uncertain. Germline CDR1 is MGHRA and CDR2 is YSYEKL. The V end was cut by 0 bases, the J end by 1 base, with 6 bases between. The CDR3 contains 14 residues. The DNA for the CDR3 is TGCGCCAGCAGCCAAGAATGGAGCCAAGAGACCCAGTACTTC. This gives the protein CASSQEWSQETQYF.

This sequence joins TRBV14 and TRBJ2-2, with 7 bases fitting TRBD1. Per germline, CDR1 SGHDN and CDR2 FVKESK. The junction had 8 bases not matched to a gene; V was cut back by 0 bases and J by 1 base. The CDR3 has 18 residues. The CDR3 here is CASSQDRTGIWNTGELFF. Here the CDR3 DNA reads TGTGCCAGCAGCCAAGATCGGACAGGAATCTGGAACACCGGGGAGCTGTTTTTT. Full variable domain (missing parts from reference TRBV14 and TRBJ2-2): EAGVTQFPSHSVIEKGQTVTLRCDPISGHDNLYWYRRVMGKEIKFLLHFVKESKQDESGMPNNRFLAERTGGTYSTLKVQPAELEDSGVYFCASSQDRTGIWNTGELFFGEGSRLTVL.

The sample holds many counts of this clonotype. This CDR3 reads CASSSWAATDTQYF. The CDR3, as DNA: TGTGCCAGCAGCTCTTGGGCTGCCACAGATACGCAGTATTTT. The V and J genes are TRBV7-9 and TRBJ2-3; D is unresolved. CDR3 size: 14 residues. Germline values: CDR1 SEHNR, CDR2 FQNEAQ (reference sequence). V lost 4 bases and J lost 2, with 10 bases in between.

This clonotype was observed a few times. The V and J genes are TRBV6-2 or TRBV6-3 and TRBJ2-5, with 12 bases lining up with TRBD1. V trimming: 7 bases; J trimming: 3 bases; junction bases outside the gene matches: 9. Looked up from germline, CDR1 is MNHEY and CDR2 is SVGEGT. The CDR3 is 16 amino acids. This CDR3 reads CASNLPGTGGEETQYF. The CDR3 DNA reads TGTGCCAGCAACTTACCCGGGACAGGGGGCGAAGAGACCCAGTACTTC.

This clonotype was picked up a small number of times. The chain couples TRBV5-1 to TRBJ2-7, with D perhaps TRBD1 (6 bases). V gave up 0 bases and J gave up 3 bases, with 13 bases separating them. From germline, CDR1 is SGHRS and CDR2 YFSETQ. The CDR3 extends over 15 amino acids. This CDR3 reads CASSLDQGPIYEQYF. CDR3 sequence (DNA): TGCGCCAGCAGCTTGGACCAGGGGCCAATCTACGAGCAGTACTTC.

The sample holds many counts of this clonotype. The rearrangement links TRBV5-4 to TRBJ1-2; D remains unclear. Germline V gene sequence: CDR1 SGHNT, CDR2 YYREEE (reference sequence). Trimming removed 10 bases from V and 0 bases from J, with 28 bases in between. The CDR3 has 18 amino acids. The chain's CDR3 is CAQQKEGGVISSNYGYTF. The CDR3, as DNA: TGTGCCCAGCAAAAGGAGGGTGGCGTCATCAGCTCTAACTATGGCTACACCTTC.

As concerns this clonotype: A much larger clone sits a single nucleotide away, making a read error possible. The V and J genes are TRBV7-2 and TRBJ1-5; tentative D call: TRBD1 (5 bases). In germline, CDR1 is SGHTA, CDR2 FQGNSA. V gave up 6 bases and J gave up 4 bases, with 10 bases separating them. This CDR3 has 13 residues. This chain's CDR3 is CASSFKGNQPQHF. The CDR3 nucleotides read TGTGCCAGCAGTTTTAAGGGGAATCAGCCCCAGCATTTT. Based on the CDR3 plus reference TRBV7-2 and TRBJ1-5, the full variable domain is GAGVSQSPSNKVTEKGKDVELRCDPISGHTALYWYRQSLGQGLEFLIYFQGNSAPDKSGLPSDRFSAERTGGSVSTLTIQRTQQEDSAVYLCASSFKGNQPQHFGDGTRLSIL.

The chain is built from TRBV11-2 and TRBJ1-1, with D unclear. V was shortened by 1 base and J by 11 bases, with 11 bases between the two germline ends. The CDR3 runs 12 residues. Germline V gene sequence: CDR1 SGHAT, CDR2 FQNNGV. CDR3 sequence: CASSLGGVAAFF. CDR3 sequence (DNA): TGTGCCAGCAGCTTAGGTGGAGTGGCCGCTTTCTTT.

This clonotype was counted only a few times. The CDR3 region is CAWAGARETQYF. CDR3 nucleotides: TGTGCCTGGGCAGGTGCGCGGGAGACCCAGTACTTC. The V and J genes are TRBV30 and TRBJ2-5, with D unclear. The V end lost 5 bases, the J end lost 5 bases, and 12 bases lay between the germline ends. The CDR3 is made up of 12 amino acids. Germline CDR1 GTSNPN, CDR2 SVGIG (reference sequence).

The chain combines TRBV19 with TRBJ2-7; TRBD2 agrees at 8 bases. The CDR3 sequence is 18 residues long. V lost 5 bases to trimming and J lost 1 base; unmatched junction nucleotides: 16. Germline CDR1 and CDR2: LNHDA and SQIVND (reference sequence). CDR3 sequence reads: CASSLQGLDSYGSYEQYF. The CDR3 DNA is TGTGCCAGTAGTCTCCAGGGACTAGATTCCTATGGATCCTACGAGCAGTACTTC.

This clonotype was counted only a few times. V is TRBV6-5 and J is TRBJ1-5, with D uncertain. Trimming removed 8 bases from V and 3 bases from J, with 5 bases in between. The V gene's germline CDR1 is MNHEY and CDR2 SVGAGI. This CDR3 is built from 11 residues. CDR3 in DNA: TGTGCCAGCGGCTACAATCAGCCCCAGCATTTT. It codes for CASGYNQPQHF.

This clonotype was seen a handful of times. The J gene is TRBJ2-3, the V gene TRBV12-3 or TRBV12-4; D possibly matches TRBD1 or TRBD2 (5 bases each). CDR3 length: 19 amino acids. The V end lost 4 bases, the J end lost 0 bases, and 23 bases lay between the germline ends. The CDR3 region has the DNA TGTGCCAGCAGTTCGAGATGGGGGATTGAGGTAAAAAGCACAGATACGCAGTATTTT. Its protein product is CASSSRWGIEVKSTDTQYF.

This clonotype came up many times. The rearrangement uses TRBV6-1 and TRBJ2-7, with D unresolved. V was trimmed by 8 bases and J by 4 bases, leaving 18 bases between them. The length of the CDR3 is 14 residues. Germline V lookup: CDR1 MNHNS, CDR2 SASEGT. The CDR3: CASSLAHLTYEQYF. Here the CDR3 DNA reads TGTGCCAGCTCCCTGGCACACCTGACGTACGAGCAGTACTTC.

This clonotype came up many times. This chain uses TRBV4-2 with TRBJ2-7, with 7 positions matching TRBD2. CDR3 size: 15 residues. Germline V lookup: CDR1 LGHNA, CDR2 YNFKEQ. The V gene end was trimmed by 0 bases and the J gene end by 6 bases; junction bases not matched to a gene: 8. The CDR3 DNA is TGTGCCAGCAGCCAAGATCCAGCGGGATCGGCCGAGCAGTACTTC. Amino acid sequence: CASSQDPAGSAEQYF.

The rearrangement joins TRBV6-2 or TRBV6-3 to TRBJ1-5; D not certain. V gave up 11 bases and J gave up 1 base, with 24 bases separating them. The CDR3 contains 17 residues. CDR1 is MNHEY, CDR2 SVGEGT, per germline. CDR3 sequence (DNA): TGTGCCGGCAACCTAGGTGGACCCCTGGGGAGCAATCAGCCCCAGCATTTT. It specifies CAGNLGGPLGSNQPQHF.

Comment on this clonotype: A much more abundant neighbour one base away suggests this may be a read error. Since no conserved phenylalanine or tryptophan closes the CDR3, a read error is the likely cause. CDR3 DNA sequence: TGTGCCAGCAGTTACCGCCGGGACAGGGGGGACGAGCAGTACCTC. Amino acid sequence: CASSYRRDRGDEQYL. V is TRBV6-6 and J is TRBJ2-7, with TRBD1 matching over 11 bases. The J segment lost 5 bases and the V segment lost 2 bases, leaving 5 bases of the junction unmatched. The germline gives CDR1 MNHNY, CDR2 SVGAGI (reference sequence). The CDR3 has 15 residues.

Details on this clonotype: A much larger clonotype is one base distant, so this may be a read error. V is TRBV19 and J is TRBJ2-5, with a weak D call TRBD2 (6 bases). The CDR3 runs 15 residues. V was trimmed by 4 bases and J by 0 bases, leaving 12 bases between them. The germline V gene has CDR1 LNHDA and CDR2 SQIVND (reference sequence). The DNA for the CDR3 is TGTGCCAGTAGTAGTTGGGGGGAGTACCAAGAGACCCAGTACTTC. Its protein product is CASSSWGEYQETQYF.

With respect to this clonotype: A much larger clone sits a single nucleotide away, making a read error possible. This chain connects TRBV12-3 or TRBV12-4 to TRBJ1-4; D is perhaps TRBD1 (6 bases). CDR3 length: 15 residues. The CDR3 sequence: CASSLSGAKNEKLVF. As DNA, the CDR3 is TGTGCCAGCAGCCTTTCGGGGGCTAAGAATGAAAAACTGGTTTTT.

Comments on this clonotype: The junction departs from the called germline gene at one end, perhaps through a read error. The genes are TRBV28 and TRBJ2-6; a weak D match, TRBD1 (5 bases). The germline CDR1 and CDR2 sequences are MDHEN and SYDVKM. The CDR3 has 17 amino acids. The CDR3 DNA sequence: TGTGCCAGCAGTTTATTGCCGCTTGGCTCTGGGGCCAGCGTCCTGACTTTC. As protein: CASSLLPLGSGASVLTF.

This clonotype appeared a single time. A read error may produce the germline difference seen at one junction end. This chain links TRBV20-1 with TRBJ1-2; no firm D call. The germline CDR1 and CDR2 sequences are DFQATT and SNEGSKA (reference sequence). The CDR3 has 13 residues. The CDR3 here is CSARIQRSYGYIF. The CDR3, as DNA: TGCAGTGCTAGAATCCAGAGATCCTATGGCTACATCTTC.

Many counts were recorded for this clonotype. V is TRBV29-1 and J is TRBJ1-4; 7 bases map to TRBD1. Trimming at V came to 7 bases and at J to 4 bases, leaving 6 bases not matched to a gene. CDR3 size: 13 residues. CDR1 and CDR2 (germline): SQVTM, ANQGSEA. The CDR3 DNA reads as TGCAGCGGGACAGGTCCTTATAATGAAAAACTGTTTTTT. Its protein is CSGTGPYNEKLFF.

This clonotype was seen many times. This chain links TRBV6-2 or TRBV6-3 with TRBJ2-2; unclear D gene. This CDR3 region has 12 residues. V was clipped by 5 bases and J by 6 bases, with 7 bases between them. In germline, CDR1 is MNHEY, CDR2 SVGEGT. CDR3 DNA sequence: TGTGCCAGCAGTCCGCCGTCCGGGGAGCTGTTTTTT. Translation gives CASSPPSGELFF.